This is a list of T cell receptor beta chains from one sample in a study of vaccination and CD4 T cells after COVID-19. Each CDR3 protein gets one entry after TCRdb re-called the PCR reads with MiXCR. The sample holds some 15,000 distinct CDR3 sequences, more than 45% seen once. The antigens of these receptors remain unknown. The sample consisted of CD4+ T cells from blood, cultured in vitro. Every receptor here comes from a human donor who had recovered from COVID-19. Each CDR3 is given with its conserved first and last residue. D genes are given only for firm matches. Clone sizes are given selectively: once, few, many, or a class where the clone is expanded.

D | J | size | V | DNA | CDR3
TRBD2 | TRBJ2-7 | few | TRBV14 | TGTGCCAGCAGCCAACTAGCGGCCTACGAGCAGTACTTC | CASSQLAAYEQYF
. | TRBJ1-4 | . | TRBV27 | TGTGCCAGCAGTTCACTTGCAACTAATGAAAAACTGTTTTTT | CASSSLATNEKLFF
. | TRBJ1-1 | . | TRBV18 | TGTGCCAGCTCACCAGATTTGAACACTGAAGCTTTCTTT | CASSPDLNTEAFF
. | TRBJ1-1 | . | TRBV2 | TGTGCCAGCAGTGAATATCAGTCGGACACTGAAGCTTTCTTT | CASSEYQSDTEAFF
. | TRBJ2-7 | . | TRBV12-3/TRBV12-4 | TGTGCCAGCAGTTTAGGCTCGGACGAGCAGTACTTC | CASSLGSDEQYF
. | TRBJ2-3 | . | TRBV15 | TGTGCCACCAGCACCTCACCGGCGGGACATAACACAGATACGCAGTATTTT | CATSTSPAGHNTDTQYF
. | TRBJ2-1 | . | TRBV15 | TGTGCCACCAGCAGAGATAGGGGAAAAGGGCAGGGTCAACGCGATGAGCAGTTCTTC | CATSRDRGKGQGQRDEQFF
TRBD1 | TRBJ2-3 | few | TRBV24-1 | TGTGCCACCAGAGGAGACAGGGCCGGAGATACGCAGTATTTT | CATRGDRAGDTQYF
. | TRBJ1-6 | . | TRBV20-1 | TGCAGTGCTAGTGGGCTGTTTGAGCTTAATTCACCCCTCCACTTT | CSASGLFELNSPLHF
. | TRBJ2-2 | . | TRBV12-3/TRBV12-4 | TGTGCCAGCAGTTTCACAGGGAACACCGGGGAGCTGTTTTTT | CASSFTGNTGELFF
TRBD1 | TRBJ2-2 | . | TRBV28 | TGTGCCAGCAGTATGGGACAGGCGGCGGACACCGGGGAGCTGTTTTTT | CASSMGQAADTGELFF
. | TRBJ2-3 | . | TRBV4-1 | TGCGCCAGCAGCCGGACAGCTAGCACAGATACGCAGTATTTT | CASSRTASTDTQYF
. | TRBJ1-6 | few | TRBV28 | TGTGCCAGCGGGGGGTCACCCCTCCACTTT | CASGGSPLHF
. | TRBJ2-5 | . | TRBV30 | TGTGCCTGGAGTGTACAAGGTTGGGAGACCCAGTACTTC | CAWSVQGWETQYF
. | TRBJ1-6 | few | TRBV6-1 | TGTGCCAGCAGTGAAATTGGGTCACCCCTCCACTTT | CASSEIGSPLHF
TRBD1 | TRBJ2-4 | . | TRBV29-1 | TGCAGCGTCGAGCGACAGGGAGCCAAAAACATTCAGTACTTC | CSVERQGAKNIQYF
. | TRBJ2-2 | . | TRBV18 | TGTGCCAGCTCGAGCAACGGGGGAAACACCGGGGAGCTGTTTTTT | CASSSNGGNTGELFF
TRBD1 | TRBJ1-5 | . | TRBV2 | TGTGCCAGCGGGGACAGTTATAGCAATCAGCCCCAGCATTTT | CASGDSYSNQPQHF
TRBD2 | TRBJ2-2 | few | TRBV7-2 | TGTGCCAGCAGCTACGGACTAGCGACCGGGGAGCTGTTTTTT | CASSYGLATGELFF
TRBD2 | TRBJ2-5 | . | TRBV30 | TGTGCCTGGAGTGTGGGTTCTAGCGGGAGGCAGTGGTTGAAGACCCAGTACTTC | CAWSVGSSGRQWLKTQYF
TRBD1 | TRBJ1-2 | few | TRBV28 | TGTGCCAGCAGTCTAGGGACAGTATATGGCTACACCTTC | CASSLGTVYGYTF
TRBD1 | TRBJ2-3 | . | TRBV6-5 | TGTGCCAGCAGTTACTCATCCAGGGGGACAGATACGCAGTATTTT | CASSYSSRGTDTQYF
. | TRBJ2-7 | few | TRBV6-1 | TGTGCCAGCACCAGGCGTGGGCCAAGGAGCTACGAGCAGTACTTC | CASTRRGPRSYEQYF
TRBD1 | TRBJ1-1 | few | TRBV2 | TGTGCCAGCAGGGATGACAGGGATGAGGCTTTCTTT | CASRDDRDEAFF
. | TRBJ2-5 | few | TRBV6-5 | TGTGCCAGCAGTTACGCCTATGGGGAGACCCAGTACTTC | CASSYAYGETQYF
TRBD1 | TRBJ1-2 | . | TRBV11-2 | TGTGCCAGCAGCTCCTTGACAGGGGGCGGGAACTATGGCTACACCTTC | CASSSLTGGGNYGYTF
. | TRBJ1-3 | few | TRBV6-1 | TGTGCCAGCAGCCCACACATGGCTACCGTGCTCTCTGGAAACACCATATATTTT | CASSPHMATVLSGNTIYF
. | TRBJ1-5 | . | TRBV9 | TGTGCCAGCAGCGTAGAAGACAGGCTATTCGTGGGCATGAGCAATCAGCCCCAGCATTTT | CASSVEDRLFVGMSNQPQHF
. | TRBJ2-7 | . | TRBV28 | TGTGCCAGCAGTTTGTTTTCCATACGGGACGCGAGCTCCTACGAGCAGTACTTC | CASSLFSIRDASSYEQYF
. | TRBJ2-5 | . | TRBV29-1 | TGCAGCGCCGGTGCCTACCAAGAGACCCAGTACTTC | CSAGAYQETQYF
. | TRBJ2-7 | . | TRBV7-8 | TGTGCCAGCAGCTTAGGCTGGGTAGCCGTCGAGCAGTACTTC | CASSLGWVAVEQYF
. | TRBJ1-1 | few | TRBV7-9 | TGTGCCAGCAGGAAAGACAGAAATAAAGCTTTCTTT | CASRKDRNKAFF
. | TRBJ2-6 | large | TRBV27 | TGTGCCAGCAGTTTACTATTCTCTGGGGCCAACGTCCTGACTTTC | CASSLLFSGANVLTF
TRBD2 | TRBJ2-7 | few | TRBV20-1 | TGCAGTGCTAGAGATCGGACTAGCCACACTTATTCCGAGCAGTACTTC | CSARDRTSHTYSEQYF
TRBD2 | TRBJ2-3 | . | TRBV7-3 | TGTGCCAGCAGCACAGATAGCGGGAGGTTCCGAGGGGCGCAGTATTTT | CASSTDSGRFRGAQYF
. | TRBJ1-2 | . | TRBV28 | TGTGCCAGCATTGACGGTACTAACTATGGCTACACCTTC | CASIDGTNYGYTF
TRBD1 | TRBJ1-5 | . | TRBV10-3 | TGTGCCATCAGGGGGACAGGGGACAATCAGCCCCAGCATTTT | CAIRGTGDNQPQHF
. | TRBJ2-7 | . | TRBV18 | TGTGCCAGCTCACCACCGAGCTCCTACGAGCAGTACTTC | CASSPPSSYEQYF
TRBD2 | TRBJ2-1 | . | TRBV6-5 | TGTGCCAGCAGATACGTAGCGGGAGTGGATGAGCAGTTCTTC | CASRYVAGVDEQFF
. | TRBJ1-4 | . | TRBV20-1 | TGCAGTGCTAGAGATCCGGCTTCCTCCAATGAAAAACTGTTTTTT | CSARDPASSNEKLFF
. | TRBJ1-2 | . | TRBV20-1 | TGCAGTGCAAAGCGAGCGGACTTTAACTATGGCTACACCTTC | CSAKRADFNYGYTF
TRBD2 | TRBJ2-5 | . | TRBV20-1 | TGCAGCCCCAAGGAGGCGGGAGTGGGGGAGACCCAGTACTTC | CSPKEAGVGETQYF
. | TRBJ1-5 | . | TRBV7-2 | TGTGCCAGCAGCTCGATCTCTAGGGGGCCCCAGCATTTT | CASSSISRGPQHF
. | TRBJ2-5 | few | TRBV6-2/TRBV6-3 | TGTGCCAGCCGCGACAGTTATGGAATTACGGCGGGACCCGGGGAGACCCAGTACTTC | CASRDSYGITAGPGETQYF
. | TRBJ2-3 | . | TRBV6-1 | TGTGCCAGCAGTGAAGCGCTAGAAATAGATACGCAGTATTTT | CASSEALEIDTQYF
. | TRBJ1-2 | . | TRBV15 | TGTGCCACCAGCCCTTGGGGAAACTATGGCTACACCTTC | CATSPWGNYGYTF
. | TRBJ1-5 | . | TRBV6-5 | TGTGCCAGCAGTTACTCCCGGTACAATCAGCCCCAGCATTTT | CASSYSRYNQPQHF
TRBD1 | TRBJ1-2 | few | TRBV20-1 | TGCAGTGGGGACAGGACTAACTATGGCTACACCTTC | CSGDRTNYGYTF
. | TRBJ2-3 | . | TRBV10-1 | TGCGCCACGCGAGAAGGAGACAGCACAGATACGCAGTATTTT | CATREGDSTDTQYF
TRBD2 | TRBJ2-1 | once | TRBV5-1 | TGCGCCAGCAGCCAAACTAGCGGGATAGTCAATGAGCAGTTCTTC | CASSQTSGIVNEQFF
. | TRBJ2-3 | . | TRBV4-2 | TGTGCCAGCAGCCAAGCTGGTCCAGGGGAGGCAGATACGCAGTATTTT | CASSQAGPGEADTQYF
. | TRBJ2-2 | . | TRBV19 | TGTGCCAGTAGTATAGGTAGCCGGAACGGGGCCGGGGAGCTGTTTTTT | CASSIGSRNGAGELFF